These T cell receptor beta chains were read from a single sample in a study of CD8+CD57+ T cells in acquired aplastic anemia. Using its own MiXCR run on the reads, TCRdb lists one record per CDR3 protein. The sample has more than 250,000 distinct CDR3 sequences, approximately 86% seen once; the top ten hold over 35%. The sequenced sample was sorted CD4+, CD8+, or CD8+CD57+ T cells (not recorded which) from PBMCs. The receptors stem from a human donor with aplastic anemia. The CDR3 runs from the conserved cysteine through the conserved F or W. Fields, in order: J gene, V gene, D gene, clone size, CDR3 DNA, CDR3 protein. The D gene is left open where the match is weak. Some rows mark clone size as missing; the rest say once, few, many or name a class of expanded clone.

J: TRBJ1-1; V: TRBV2; D: .; size: .; DNA: TGTGCCAGCGGGGAGGGGGACCGACAGAGAGGAAATACTGGAGCATTCTTT; CDR3: CASGEGDRQRGNTGAFF
J: TRBJ1-2; V: TRBV7-2; D: .; size: once; DNA: TGTGCCAGCAGCTTGAGTAGCGGGAGCGGAGATACGTTC; CDR3: CASSLSSGSGDTF
J: TRBJ2-3; V: TRBV20-1; D: .; size: .; DNA: TGCAGTGCCGGACAGATCACAGATACGCAGTATTTT; CDR3: CSAGQITDTQYF
J: TRBJ2-2; V: TRBV11-2; D: .; size: .; DNA: TGTGCCAGCAGAGGGGGGGGCACGAACACCGGGGAGCTGTTTTTT; CDR3: CASRGGGTNTGELFF
J: TRBJ2-5; V: TRBV7-8; D: .; size: .; DNA: TGTGCCAGCAGCTTTACCGGAGCTCCCGAAGAGCCCTATTACTTC; CDR3: CASSFTGAPEEPYYF
J: TRBJ2-7; V: TRBV7-8; D: .; size: .; DNA: TGTGCCAGCAGCGCCCACGGCGCTGGGGCCAACGACCTGTTC; CDR3: CASSAHGAGANDLF
J: TRBJ1-2; V: TRBV9; D: .; size: once; DNA: TGTGCCAGCACCCCCTTGGCGGGGAGAAATCGGCACACCTTC; CDR3: CASTPLAGRNRHTF
J: TRBJ1-1; V: TRBV7-8; D: .; size: .; DNA: TGTGCCAGCAGTCAGGCTCAAAACACTGAAGCTTTCTTT; CDR3: CASSQAQNTEAFF
J: TRBJ1-2; V: TRBV7-9; D: .; size: .; DNA: TGTGCCAGCAGCGGACAATATGGGAGCTACACCTTC; CDR3: CASSGQYGSYTF
J: TRBJ2-3; V: TRBV7-9; D: TRBD2; size: .; DNA: TGTGCCAGCAGCGGGGAGGGCAAAGTTGGTACGGCCAAATTT; CDR3: CASSGEGKVGTAKF
J: TRBJ2-5; V: TRBV2; D: .; size: few; DNA: TGTGCCAGCAGCCTACAGGGGAGGGAGACCCAGTACTTC; CDR3: CASSLQGRETQYF
J: TRBJ2-1; V: TRBV15; D: .; size: .; DNA: TGTGCCACCAGCTTTGAAAGAAGGGCGGCGAGCGGTCAGCAGTTCTTC; CDR3: CATSFERRAASGQQFF
J: TRBJ2-2; V: TRBV7-3; D: .; size: .; DNA: TGTGCCAGCAGCAACCAGAGAGAGACCCAGTACGACGGGTTTTTT; CDR3: CASSNQRETQYDGFF
J: TRBJ2-7; V: TRBV24-1; D: .; size: .; DNA: TGTGCCACCAGTGAAAACAGGGCCCCCTCCTACGAGCAGTACTTC; CDR3: CATSENRAPSYEQYF
J: TRBJ2-3; V: TRBV9; D: TRBD2; size: .; DNA: TGTGCCAGCAGCTTAGCGGGAGATACGCATACTTTGTATTTT; CDR3: CASSLAGDTHTLYF
J: TRBJ1-1; V: TRBV10-1; D: .; size: few; DNA: TGCGCCAGCAGCGCAAAGAGGAGGGACACTGAAGCTTTCTTT; CDR3: CASSAKRRDTEAFF
J: TRBJ2-7; V: TRBV2; D: TRBD1; size: .; DNA: TGTGCCAGCTGGAGACATGCCGGCCTCGGGACAGATACGCAGTTC; CDR3: CASWRHAGLGTDTQF
J: TRBJ2-4; V: TRBV7-9; D: .; size: .; DNA: TGTGCCAGCGGAGGAGCTGCGAGCAAGCAGTACTTC; CDR3: CASGGAASKQYF
J: TRBJ2-1; V: TRBV7-6; D: TRBD2; size: .; DNA: TGTGCCAGCAGCTTGAGAAGCGGGGCGGCAGATGAGCATTTCTTC; CDR3: CASSLRSGAADEHFF
J: TRBJ1-4; V: TRBV20-1; D: .; size: .; DNA: TGCAGTGCGAGAAACACAGACAAGGGAAATGAAAAACTGTTTTTT; CDR3: CSARNTDKGNEKLFF
J: TRBJ1-5; V: TRBV7-8; D: .; size: .; DNA: TGTGCCAGCAGCGTAGCGGTATGTACCGATACGCACCAGCATTTT; CDR3: CASSVAVCTDTHQHF
J: TRBJ1-1; V: TRBV2; D: .; size: .; DNA: TGTGCCAGCGGGGACGGGGGCGACAATGCGCAGTACTTT; CDR3: CASGDGGDNAQYF
J: TRBJ1-5; V: TRBV7-8; D: TRBD1; size: few; DNA: TGTGCCAGCAGCTTAGATCTGACAGGGAACACTGAAGCTCATTTT; CDR3: CASSLDLTGNTEAHF
J: TRBJ2-3; V: TRBV7-9; D: .; size: .; DNA: TGTGCCAGCAGCGCAGTAGTAGAGACCCCATACACGCGGTATTTT; CDR3: CASSAVVETPYTRYF
J: TRBJ1-2; V: TRBV9; D: .; size: .; DNA: TGTGCCAGCAGCTTGACCAGGGGCTCCGACTATGCACACACCTTC; CDR3: CASSLTRGSDYAHTF
J: TRBJ2-1; V: TRBV7-2; D: .; size: .; DNA: TGTGCCAGCAGCTTGCAAAGGGGCGGCGACTATGACGACCAGTTCTTC; CDR3: CASSLQRGGDYDDQFF
J: TRBJ1-2; V: TRBV9; D: .; size: .; DNA: .; CDR3: CASSAVAETQYFDTF
J: TRBJ1-1; V: TRBV5-6; D: TRBD1; size: .; DNA: TGTGCCAGCAGCCCCCGGACAGGGGCCACTGAAGCTTTCTTT; CDR3: CASSPRTGATEAFF
J: TRBJ2-7; V: TRBV7-8; D: TRBD2; size: .; DNA: TGTGCCAGCAGCAATGGACTAGCGGGGGGTTACGAGCAGTACTTC; CDR3: CASSNGLAGGYEQYF
J: TRBJ2-5; V: TRBV2; D: .; size: .; DNA: TGTGCCAGCGGCTTAGCGGACGGGACAAAAGAGACCCAGTACTTC; CDR3: CASGLADGTKETQYF
J: TRBJ2-5; V: TRBV7-8; D: .; size: .; DNA: TGTGCCAGCAGCCCACAGGGAAGCTGCGGAGAGAAGCAGTACTTC; CDR3: CASSPQGSCGEKQYF
J: TRBJ2-2; V: TRBV24-1; D: .; size: .; DNA: TGTGCCACCACCCCTTCGGGGACCAACACCGGGGAGCTGTTTTTT; CDR3: CATTPSGTNTGELFF
J: TRBJ1-3; V: TRBV9; D: .; size: .; DNA: TGTGCCAGCAGCTCGTTACCGGAAGCGAGCTCTGGAAACACCATGTATTTT; CDR3: CASSSLPEASSGNTMYF
J: TRBJ1-4; V: TRBV7-9; D: .; size: .; DNA: TGCGCCAGCAGCTTGGAGTCTAATGAGAAACTGTTTTTT; CDR3: CASSLESNEKLFF
J: TRBJ2-2; V: TRBV5-6; D: .; size: .; DNA: TGTGCCAGCAGTTCGAGGGGGGTCAACACCGGGGAGCTGTTTTTT; CDR3: CASSSRGVNTGELFF
J: TRBJ2-5; V: TRBV20-1; D: .; size: .; DNA: TGCAGTGCTAGAGATAAAATGCAAGAGACCCAGTACTTC; CDR3: CSARDKMQETQYF
J: TRBJ2-7; V: TRBV27; D: .; size: .; DNA: TGTGCCAGCAGACAGGCACCACCGCGCGGTCTGTCCTTC; CDR3: CASRQAPPRGLSF
J: TRBJ1-6; V: TRBV11-3; D: .; size: few; DNA: TGTGCCAGCAGCTTAGATCTGACAGAGAATTCACCCCTCCACTTT; CDR3: CASSLDLTENSPLHF
J: TRBJ2-3; V: TRBV9; D: .; size: .; DNA: TGTGCCAGCAGCTTAGGTTCACGCGCCTATACCCTGGATTTT; CDR3: CASSLGSRAYTLDF
J: TRBJ2-3; V: TRBV7-2; D: TRBD2; size: .; DNA: TGTGCCAGCAGCTCCGCGGGAGCGCCCGATACGCAGTATTTT; CDR3: CASSSAGAPDTQYF
J: TRBJ1-1; V: TRBV5-1; D: .; size: .; DNA: TGCGCCAGCAGCTTGGTCCGAGAACACTGCGGTGAAGCTTTCTTT; CDR3: CASSLVREHCGEAFF
J: TRBJ2-2; V: TRBV11-3; D: .; size: .; DNA: TGTGCCAGCAGCGTAGATCGGACAGATAACACCGGGGAGCTGTTTTTT; CDR3: CASSVDRTDNTGELFF
J: TRBJ2-3; V: TRBV7-9; D: TRBD2; size: .; DNA: TGTGCCAGCAGCTTTACTAGCGCAACCAGCAGTTCTTATTTT; CDR3: CASSFTSATSSSYF
J: TRBJ2-3; V: TRBV11-3; D: .; size: .; DNA: TGTGCCAGCAGCTTAGGTCCGGCAACGCAGTATTTT; CDR3: CASSLGPATQYF
J: TRBJ1-2; V: TRBV7-9; D: .; size: .; DNA: TGCGCCAGCAGCTTGGATGATGTGGGGCGCCGTGGCTACACCTTC; CDR3: CASSLDDVGRRGYTF
J: TRBJ2-3; V: TRBV20-1; D: .; size: .; DNA: TGCAGTGCTAGTTCCGCGAGAGGGTACAATACGCAGTATTTT; CDR3: CSASSARGYNTQYF
J: TRBJ2-1; V: TRBV5-6; D: .; size: .; DNA: TGTGCCAGCAGCCCCGTTAACGGGTCCTACAATGAGCAGTTCTTC; CDR3: CASSPVNGSYNEQFF
J: TRBJ1-1; V: TRBV20-1; D: .; size: .; DNA: TGCAGTGCGTCGAAGGCGGTAGGGGGACGCAAGAACACTGAAGCTTTCTTT; CDR3: CSASKAVGGRKNTEAFF
J: TRBJ2-3; V: TRBV12-3/TRBV12-4; D: TRBD2; size: .; DNA: TGTGCCAGCAGCTTAGCGGGGCCTCCGCATACGGGGGATTTT; CDR3: CASSLAGPPHTGDF
J: TRBJ1-3; V: TRBV7-2; D: .; size: .; DNA: TGTGCCAGCAGCTTAGGCACTACTGGAAACACCATATATTTT; CDR3: CASSLGTTGNTIYF
J: TRBJ1-4; V: TRBV9; D: .; size: .; DNA: TGTGCCAGCAGCGAGGGGACGAGCGGAATAGATACGCAAAAACTGTTTTTT; CDR3: CASSEGTSGIDTQKLFF